These 20 T cell receptor beta chains share one sample of origin, sequenced in a study of metastatic and nonmetastatic thyroid tumors. Every patient was untreated before thyroid surgery. TCRdb re-processed the PCR reads through MiXCR. The sample holds approximately 14,000 clones, roughly 36% seen once. The sequencing sample was made of tumor tissue. The receptors derive from a male donor with papillary thyroid cancer or a benign thyroid nodule (not recorded which). Some clones in this sample may be carry-over from other donors' samples.

In its sample, this clone ranks as medium-sized. Here the CDR3 reads CASSPGQRADGYTF. The CDR3 region has the DNA TGTGCCAGCTCACCAGGACAGAGGGCGGACGGCTACACCTTC. V is TRBV18 and J is TRBJ1-2; D perhaps matches TRBD1 (6 bases). The V end was cut by 2 bases, the J end by 8 bases, with 15 bases between. Germline V gives CDR1 KGHSH, CDR2 LQKENI. The CDR3 has 14 amino acids.

The sample holds a few counts of this clone. The genes are TRBV2 and TRBJ2-1; 8 bases fit TRBD1. V dropped 7 bases and J dropped 13; count of bases not matched to a gene: 15. The germline gives CDR1 SNHLY, CDR2 FYNNEI. CDR3 length equals 14 residues. This CDR3 reads CASTAPRQGPTQFF. The DNA of the CDR3 is TGTGCCAGCACAGCGCCAAGACAGGGGCCGACCCAGTTCTTC. Full variable domain (remainder filled in from reference TRBV2 and TRBJ2-1): EPEVTQTPSHQVTQMGQEVILRCVPISNHLYFYWYRQILGQKVEFLVSFYNNEISEKSEIFDDQFSVERPDGSNFTLKIRSTKLEDSAMYFCASTAPRQGPTQFFGPGTRLTVL.

The CDR3 DNA follows: TGTGCCAGCAGTACCCTCTACGAGCAGTACTTC. The encoded protein is CASSTLYEQYF. The chain uses TRBV7-2 and TRBJ2-7; no reliable D call. The length of the CDR3 is 11 residues. Germline assignment: CDR1 SGHTA and CDR2 FQGNSA. Trimming pared 6 bases from V and 3 bases from J, leaving 6 bases between.

By frequency in the sample, this clone is medium-sized. The chain couples TRBV11-2 to TRBJ2-7, with 10 bases fitting TRBD2. J was trimmed by 3 bases and V by 5 bases; bases with no gene match: 7. The CDR3 has 15 residues. Germline V lookup: CDR1 SGHAT, CDR2 FQNNGV. The DNA of the CDR3 is TGTGCCAGCAGCACCCGGGCTAGCGGGAGCTACGAGCAGTACTTC. Residues: CASSTRASGSYEQYF. Drawing the rest from reference TRBV11-2 and TRBJ2-7, the complete variable domain is EAGVAQSPRYKIIEKRQSVAFWCNPISGHATLYWYQQILGQGPKLLIQFQNNGVVDDSQLPKDRFSAERLKGVDSTLKIQPAKLEDSAVYLCASSTRASGSYEQYFGPGTRLTVT.

The chain couples TRBV6-5 to TRBJ1-6; D remains ambiguous. V was clipped by 3 bases and J by 14 bases, with 17 bases between them. CDR3 size: 14 residues. The V gene's germline CDR1 is MNHEY and CDR2 SVGAGI. The CDR3 spells CASSYTARVMALHF. The CDR3 nucleotides are TGTGCCAGCAGTTATACCGCTCGGGTTATGGCCCTCCACTTT.

In its sample, this clone ranks as medium-sized (0.01 to 0.1%). V gene TRBV7-9 combines with J gene TRBJ1-2; TRBD1 is a possible D gene (6 bases). Trimming cost V 4 bases and J 6 bases, with 12 bases left between them. In germline, CDR1 is SEHNR, CDR2 FQNEAQ (reference sequence). The CDR3 is 13 amino acids. The CDR3 loop is CASSSRTVNGYTF. CDR3 coding DNA: TGTGCCAGCAGCTCCCGGACAGTTAATGGCTACACCTTC.

The chain recombines TRBV7-8 with TRBJ2-2; 13 positions agree with TRBD2. Losses at the gene ends were 6 bases for V and 6 bases for J; bases not matched to a gene: 7. The length of the CDR3 is 16 residues. Per the germline V gene, CDR1 is SGHVS and CDR2 is FQNEAQ. CDR3 nucleotides: TGTGCCAGCAGTCTAGGACTAGCGGGAGTTCCCGGGGAGCTGTTTTTT. It yields the protein CASSLGLAGVPGELFF. The full variable domain, in which reference TRBV7-8 and TRBJ2-2 provide the parts outside the CDR3, is GAGVSQSPRYKVAKRGQDVALRCDPISGHVSLFWYQQALGQGPEFLTYFQNEAQLDKSGLPSDRFFAERPEGSVSTLKIQRTQQEDSAVYLCASSLGLAGVPGELFFGEGSRLTVL.

This clone was counted at least ten times. The chain carries TRBV14 and TRBJ1-1; possibly TRBD1 for D (5 bases). This CDR3 has 19 residues. The ends were cut back, 0 bases at V and 1 base at J, with 21 bases in the middle. CDR1 and CDR2 (germline): SGHDN, FVKESK. CDR3 sequence: CASSQDRAGRLVSNTEAFF. In DNA, the CDR3 is TGTGCCAGCAGCCAAGATAGGGCAGGGAGGCTCGTGTCGAACACTGAAGCTTTCTTT.

The sample holds a few counts of this clone. Relative to the germline gene, one junction end is altered; a read error may explain this. The chain couples TRBV6-1 to TRBJ2-7, with D possibly being TRBD2 (6 bases). The CDR3 has 17 amino acids. Germline V gene sequence: CDR1 MNHNS, CDR2 SASEGT. CDR3 coding DNA: TGTGCCAGCAGTCTCTACTCCGGGACTGCCGGTAGATACGGGCAGTACTTC. Protein product: CASSLYSGTAGRYGQYF.

Ten or more counts support this clone. The V call is TRBV12-5, the J call TRBJ2-1; 15 positions agree with TRBD2. In germline, CDR1 is LGHNT, CDR2 FRNRAP. The CDR3 covers 16 residues. The J segment lost 4 bases and the V segment lost 5 bases, leaving 3 bases of the junction unmatched. The CDR3 coding sequence is TGTGCTAGTGGTCCTGGACTAGCGGGAGGGTACAATGAGCAGTTCTTC. This codes for CASGPGLAGGYNEQFF.

J is TRBJ1-5 and V is TRBV20-1, with D possibly being TRBD1 (6 bases). The V and J ends lost 3 bases and 5 bases respectively, with 20 bases between them. The CDR3 consists of 16 residues. Germline CDR1 reads DFQATT; CDR2 reads SNEGSKA (reference sequence). Written as DNA, the CDR3 is TGCAGTGCTAGTATCGGGGCGGGGGGCATGGATCAGCCCCAGCATTTT. Protein: CSASIGAGGMDQPQHF.

This sequence joins TRBV7-9 and TRBJ2-7; D is undetermined. CDR3 length: 12 amino acids. Germline loops: CDR1 SEHNR, CDR2 FQNEAQ (reference sequence). The V end lost 2 bases, the J end lost 2 bases, and 4 bases lay between the germline ends. In nucleotides, the CDR3 is TGTGCCAGCAGCTTACTAGCCTACGAGCAGTACTTC. It encodes CASSLLAYEQYF.

This clone was seen a few times. The chain uses TRBV28 and TRBJ1-1; 7 nucleotides match TRBD1. This CDR3 spans 15 amino acids. Germline V gene data show CDR1 as MDHEN and CDR2 as SYDVKM. The junction had 7 bases not matched to a gene; V was cut back by 6 bases and J by 0 bases. CDR3 in DNA: TGTGCCAGCAGCCATACAGGGGACCTGAACACTGAAGCTTTCTTT. Residues: CASSHTGDLNTEAFF. The complete variable domain, with remaining parts taken from reference TRBV28 and TRBJ1-1, reads DVKVTQSSRYLVKRTGEKVFLECVQDMDHENMFWYRQDPGLGLRLIYFSYDVKMKEKGDIPEGYSVSREKKERFSLILESASTNQTSMYLCASSHTGDLNTEAFFGQGTRLTVV.

This clone was picked up many times. V gene TRBV9 combines with J gene TRBJ1-2; no clear D. V was trimmed by 3 bases and J by 8 bases, leaving 5 bases between them. From germline, CDR1 is SGDLS and CDR2 YYNGEE. This CDR3 is built from 10 residues. CDR3 in DNA: TGTGCCAGCAGCGGGAGGGGCTACACCTTC. Translating it yields CASSGRGYTF.

As for this clone: At one boundary the junction diverges from the germline segment, which might be a read error. The rearrangement links TRBV14 to TRBJ2-5; tentative D call: TRBD2 (7 bases). Germline CDR1 and CDR2: SGHDN and FVKESK. The CDR3 contains 15 residues. The CDR3, as DNA: TGTGCCAGCAGCCCCCCGGGGAGGGGGGGAGAGACCCGGTACTTC. Translation: CASSPPGRGGETRYF.

This clone was seen only a few times. The chain is built from TRBV9 and TRBJ2-2, with TRBD1 identical over 9 bases. The CDR3 length is 17 residues. Trimming took 2 bases from V and 4 from J; bases not matched to a gene: 9. Germline CDR1 SGDLS, CDR2 YYNGEE. The CDR3 coding sequence is TGTGCCAGCAGCGTTGCCGGGACAGGGTTAATCACCGGGGAGCTGTTTTTT. Translated: CASSVAGTGLITGELFF.

In this sample, this clone turned up many times. Other DNA variants within this sample encode the same CDR3. This chain uses TRBV7-8 with TRBJ2-5; unclear D gene. V lost 6 bases to trimming and J lost 5 bases, with 19 bases between them. The CDR3 runs 15 residues. The V gene's germline CDR1 is SGHVS and CDR2 FQNEAQ. In DNA, the CDR3 is TGTGCCAGCAGTCCCCGAGACGGGTTGCGGGAGACCCAGTACTTC. This translates into CASSPRDGLRETQYF.

The chain combines TRBV11-2 with TRBJ1-2; 8 bases line up with TRBD1. The CDR3 covers 13 residues. Losses at the gene ends were 6 bases for V and 6 bases for J; bases not matched to a gene: 6. Germline CDR1 is SGHAT and CDR2 is FQNNGV. The CDR3 sequence is CASRLTGGHGYTF. The DNA of the CDR3 is TGTGCCAGCAGGTTAACAGGGGGACATGGCTACACCTTC.

This clone has a count of ten or more. V gene TRBV27 combines with J gene TRBJ1-2, with a possible D match to TRBD1 (6 bases). V was clipped by 6 bases and J by 3 bases, with 14 bases between them. Germline CDR1 reads MNHEY; CDR2 reads SMNVEV (reference sequence). The CDR3 loop spans 14 amino acids. The DNA of the CDR3 is TGTGCCAGCAGGGAGCAGGGGAGAGACTATGGCTACACCTTC. It codes for CASREQGRDYGYTF.

The V and J genes are TRBV3-1 and TRBJ1-5; possible D gene TRBD1, 6 bases. CDR1 is LGHDT and CDR2 is YNNKEL in the germline V gene (reference sequence). The CDR3 has 16 amino acids. The V end was cut by 0 bases, the J end by 7 bases, with 16 bases between. Written as DNA, the CDR3 is TGTGCCAGCAGCCAAGATGCGTCAGGGGATAGGCAGCCCCAGCATTTT. Amino acids: CASSQDASGDRQPQHF.